A selection of T cell receptor beta chains follows, all from one sample in a study of vaccination and CD4 T cells after COVID-19. One entry per CDR3 protein, called by TCRdb with MiXCR from the PCR reads. Here the sample spans about 21,000 distinct CDR3 sequences, about 59% being singletons. The antigens for these receptors are not known. The starting material was CD4+ T cells from blood, cultured in vitro, obtained before SARS-CoV-2 vaccination. All receptors come from a human donor who received a COVID-19 vaccine. CDR3s include the opening cysteine and the closing phenylalanine or tryptophan. A D gene is named only where the DNA matches it firmly. Clone sizes are given selectively: once, few, many, or a class where the clone is expanded.

D gene	clone size	V gene	J gene	CDR3 DNA	CDR3 protein
.	.	TRBV21-1	TRBJ1-1	TGTGCCAGCAGCAAAGTAGGAGGGAACACTGAAGCTTTCTTT	CASSKVGGNTEAFF
TRBD2	.	TRBV12-3/TRBV12-4	TRBJ2-3	TGTGCCAGCAACCCGACTAGCGGGGGGGCTGTTCAAGCAGATACGCAGTATTTT	CASNPTSGGAVQADTQYF
.	.	TRBV10-3	TRBJ2-1	TGTGCCATCAGTGAGTCGGAGGGAAATGAGCAGTTCTTC	CAISESEGNEQFF
.	.	TRBV20-1	TRBJ2-5	TGCAGTGCTAGAGGAATTGTCAAAGGACAGACCCAAGAGACCCAGTACTTC	CSARGIVKGQTQETQYF
TRBD2	.	TRBV20-1	TRBJ2-5	TGCAGTGCCCGGGGACTAGCGGAAAACCAAGAGACCCAGTACTTC	CSARGLAENQETQYF
.	few	TRBV20-1	TRBJ1-1	TGCAGTGCTAGAACAGGGCCGGACACTGAAGCTTTCTTT	CSARTGPDTEAFF
.	once	TRBV20-1	TRBJ2-3	TGCAGTGCTAGCTTACTTTCCTCCACAGATACGCAGTATTTT	CSASLLSSTDTQYF
.	.	TRBV11-3	TRBJ1-1	TGTGCCAGCAGCTTAAATAAGGGGGGCGCGAACACTGAAGCTTTCTTT	CASSLNKGGANTEAFF
.	.	TRBV28	TRBJ1-2	TGTGCCAGCAGTTTATCCCAACCGGGTTTTGGCTACACCTTC	CASSLSQPGFGYTF
TRBD2	.	TRBV19	TRBJ2-5	TGTGCCAGTAGTATAGTGCCTAGCGGGGGCCAAGAGACCCAGTACTTC	CASSIVPSGGQETQYF
.	.	TRBV24-1	TRBJ1-2	TGTGCCACCAGTGATTCCGGCGCCACAGCAATCTATGGCTACACCTTC	CATSDSGATAIYGYTF
.	.	TRBV20-1	TRBJ1-1	TGCAGTGCTCCCAGGCGAATGAACACTGAAGCTTTCTTT	CSAPRRMNTEAFF
.	.	TRBV20-1	TRBJ1-1	TGCAGTGCTAGAGCAGGAGGGGCCACTGAAGCTTTCTTT	CSARAGGATEAFF
.	.	TRBV6-1	TRBJ2-7	TGTGCCAGCAGTAACGGGGGGCCCTACGAGCAGTACTTC	CASSNGGPYEQYF
TRBD1	.	TRBV12-3/TRBV12-4	TRBJ1-1	TGTGCCAGCAGTCCCGACAGGGGGCCTGGGTTAGCTGAAGCTTTCTTT	CASSPDRGPGLAEAFF
TRBD2	.	TRBV6-1	TRBJ2-3	TGTGCCAGCAGTGCTCTAGCGGGGAGTAGCACAGATACGCAGTATTTT	CASSALAGSSTDTQYF
.	.	TRBV19	TRBJ1-2	TGTGCCAGTAGGGCATTTGGCTATGGCTACACCTTC	CASRAFGYGYTF
.	.	TRBV20-1	TRBJ1-2	TGCAGTGCTAGAGATTACAGGCAAGCCACCTATGGCTACACCTTC	CSARDYRQATYGYTF
.	.	TRBV6-5	TRBJ2-7	TGTGCCAGCAGTTTGGACAGAGCTGCTTACGAGCAGTACTTC	CASSLDRAAYEQYF
.	few	TRBV7-3	TRBJ1-1	TGTGCCAGCAGCTTAGGGATGGACACTGAAGCTTTCTTT	CASSLGMDTEAFF
.	.	TRBV5-1	TRBJ2-7	TGCGCCAGCAGCTTGGCAGTTCTGGAGCAGTCCTACGAGCAGTACTTC	CASSLAVLEQSYEQYF
.	few	TRBV20-1	TRBJ2-3	TGCAGTGCTCGAACTAATCGAGGCACAGATACGCAGTATTTT	CSARTNRGTDTQYF
TRBD1	.	TRBV5-1	TRBJ1-2	TGCGCCAGCAGCCAAACGGGACAGGGCGGGGGCTACACCTTC	CASSQTGQGGGYTF
.	.	TRBV24-1	TRBJ1-5	TGTGCCACCAGTGATAACAGGGCTAATATGAATCAGCCCCAGCATTTT	CATSDNRANMNQPQHF
.	.	TRBV6-1	TRBJ1-5	TGTGCCAGCAGTGAAAACTGGCAGCCCCAGCATTTT	CASSENWQPQHF
TRBD1	.	TRBV5-1	TRBJ1-2	TGCGCCAGCAGCTTGGCCGGGACAGGGGACGGCTACACCTTC	CASSLAGTGDGYTF
.	.	TRBV6-1	TRBJ2-2	TGTGCCGGCAGGACCCAAGCCGGGGAGCTGTTTTTT	CAGRTQAGELFF
.	.	TRBV6-5	TRBJ1-6	TGTGCCAGCAGTTCCGGGCCCTATAATTCACCCCTCCACTTT	CASSSGPYNSPLHF
.	.	TRBV6-4	TRBJ2-3	TGTGCCAGCAGTAGAGTAGGAGGCACAGATACGCAGTATTTT	CASSRVGGTDTQYF
.	.	TRBV12-3/TRBV12-4	TRBJ1-4	TGTGCCAGCAGTTCGGGTTCTCGTGAAAAACTGTTTTTT	CASSSGSREKLFF
TRBD2	few	TRBV20-1	TRBJ2-4	TGCAGTGCTAGTGAAACCCGGACTAGCGGAAACATTCAGTACTTC	CSASETRTSGNIQYF
.	.	TRBV10-1	TRBJ2-3	TGCGCCAGCAGTCGGGACCGAAGAGACACAGATACGCAGTATTTT	CASSRDRRDTDTQYF
TRBD1	few	TRBV20-1	TRBJ1-5	TGCAGTGCTAGAGGTCAGGGACAGACTCAGCCCCAGCATTTT	CSARGQGQTQPQHF
TRBD1	few	TRBV6-1	TRBJ2-7	TGTGCCAGCAGGAAGGGGGCGCTCAGGGGGCAGGGCGAGCAGTACTTC	CASRKGALRGQGEQYF
.	.	TRBV27	TRBJ2-3	TGTGCCAGCAGCCGGACGGCGGGTCTCCCCGCAGATACGCAGTATTTT	CASSRTAGLPADTQYF
.	few	TRBV7-6	TRBJ2-2	TGTGCCAGCAGCTTAGTGGAGGACGGGGAGCTGTTTTTT	CASSLVEDGELFF
.	.	TRBV7-8	TRBJ2-7	TGTGCCAGCAGCTTAGTTGTCGGGGGGCCGTACGAGCAGTACTTC	CASSLVVGGPYEQYF
.	.	TRBV6-1	TRBJ2-5	TGTGCCAGCTACTTGGGGGGTGGGGAGACCCAGTACTTC	CASYLGGGETQYF
TRBD2	.	TRBV20-1	TRBJ2-5	TGCAGTGCCCTCACGGGGGGGCGGGAGACCCAGTACTTC	CSALTGGRETQYF